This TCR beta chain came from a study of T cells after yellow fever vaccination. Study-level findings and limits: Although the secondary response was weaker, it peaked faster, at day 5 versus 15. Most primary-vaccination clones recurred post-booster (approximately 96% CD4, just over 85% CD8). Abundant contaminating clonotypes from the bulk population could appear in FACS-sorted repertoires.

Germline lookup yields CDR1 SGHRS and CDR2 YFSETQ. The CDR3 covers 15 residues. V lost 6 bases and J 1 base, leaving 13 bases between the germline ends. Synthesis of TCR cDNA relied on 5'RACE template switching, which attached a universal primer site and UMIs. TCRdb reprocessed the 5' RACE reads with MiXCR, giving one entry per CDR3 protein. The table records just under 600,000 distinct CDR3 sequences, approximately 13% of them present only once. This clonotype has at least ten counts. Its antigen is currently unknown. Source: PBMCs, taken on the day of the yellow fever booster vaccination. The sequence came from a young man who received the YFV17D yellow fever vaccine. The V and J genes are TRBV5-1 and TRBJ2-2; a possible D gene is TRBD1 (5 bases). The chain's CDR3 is CASNTLTGNTGELFF. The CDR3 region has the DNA TGCGCCAGCAACACGCTTACAGGGAACACCGGGGAGCTGTTTTTT.